Included here is one T cell receptor (beta chain) sequence, with context. No antigen is known for it. The CDR3 contains 14 residues. The germline V and J ends were trimmed by 6 bases and 2 bases, with 8 bases remaining between them. Study-wide findings and caveats: Tumor-infiltrating Treg TCR alpha and beta sequences overlapped most with tumor naive CD4+ T cells, then blood naive.

Naive CD4+ T cells were purified with Tregs depleted by CD25. Constant-region reverse primers amplified full-length variable regions, followed by semi-nested Nested Universal Primer A PCR. TCRdb processed the 5' RACE reads anew with MiXCR; each CDR3 protein has one entry. The repertoire holds roughly 52,000 distinct CDR3 sequences, with roughly a sixth as singletons. The chain couples TRBV12-3 or TRBV12-4 to TRBJ2-6, with D possibly being TRBD1 (5 bases). The clonotype comes from a female donor with breast cancer. What was sequenced was naive CD4+ T cells sorted from blood. Subset indicated: naive CD4+ T cells, CD4+CD45RA+CD25-. CDR3 loop: CASSFRAGANVLTF. CDR3 nucleotides: TGTGCCAGCAGCTTCAGGGCTGGGGCCAACGTCCTGACTTTC.